Listed here are 26 T cell receptor beta chains from one sample, sequenced in a study of glioma-infiltrating T cells. Using RNA template, CDR3s of TCR alpha and beta were amplified with iRepertoire arm-PCR. TCRdb re-called the multiplex PCR reads through MiXCR, storing one row per CDR3 protein. The table has approximately 17,000 distinct CDR3 sequences, roughly 60% seen once; the top ten hold approximately 40%. Material for sequencing was glioma tissue, nonneoplastic brain tissue, or PBMCs (not recorded which). The receptor source for this set is a human donor with low-grade glioma or glioblastoma, undergoing nonglioma brain surgery, or in good health (not recorded which).

V gene TRBV5-4 combines with J gene TRBJ2-7; no firm D call. Looked up from germline, CDR1 is SGHNT and CDR2 is YYREEE (reference sequence). This CDR3 comprises 11 residues. V gave up 1 base and J gave up 9 bases, with 8 bases separating them. Here the CDR3 DNA reads TGTGCCAGCAGCTTGTTAGGCGCGCAGTACTTC. Its translation: CASSLLGAQYF.

This clonotype showed up just once. The chain carries TRBV27 and TRBJ2-2, with 9 bases aligning to TRBD1. Germline V CDR1 and CDR2: MNHEY, SMNVEV (reference sequence). The CDR3 runs 15 residues. The V and J ends lost 8 bases and 3 bases, in that order; junction bases with no gene match: 7. Here the CDR3 reads CASYRTGADTGELFF. DNA of the CDR3: TGTGCCAGCTACCGGACAGGGGCTGACACCGGGGAGCTGTTTTTT.

Ten or more counts support this clonotype. The CDR3 loop reads CASSDPDHTEAFF. CDR3 coding DNA: TGTGCCAGCAGTGACCCGGACCACACTGAAGCTTTCTTT. The gene calls are TRBV6-1 and TRBJ1-1; no reliable D call. The germline gives CDR1 MNHNS, CDR2 SASEGT. Trimming took off 3 bases at V and 3 bases at J, with 8 bases between the two ends. This CDR3 contains 13 residues.

V gene TRBV11-2 combines with J gene TRBJ1-1; TRBD1 might be the D (5 bases). Germline V CDR1 and CDR2: SGHAT, FQNNGV. This CDR3 is 15 amino acids long. V lost 1 base and J lost 5, with 14 bases in between. CDR3 bases: TGTGCCAGCAGCTTAGTTTCGGGGCGCGAAACTGAAGCTTTCTTT. It codes for CASSLVSGRETEAFF.

The chain uses TRBV15 and TRBJ1-2, with D unresolved. V lost 1 base and J 6 bases, leaving 12 bases between the germline ends. The CDR3 totals 14 residues. CDR1 is LNHNV, CDR2 YYDKDF, per germline (reference sequence). The CDR3 DNA follows: TGTGCCACCAGCAGAGTTTTATTCTTCGATGGCTACACCTTC. Protein: CATSRVLFFDGYTF.

This clonotype occurred once. An end of the junction does not agree with germline; a read error may underlie this. The rearrangement links TRBV27 to TRBJ2-7, with D possibly TRBD1 on 5 matching bases. In germline, CDR1 is MNHEY, CDR2 SMNVEV (reference sequence). CDR3 length: 15 amino acids. The CDR3 loop is CASSLYYSGAYKQYF. DNA of the CDR3: TGTGCCAGCAGTTTATATTACAGTGGGGCCTACAAGCAGTACTTC.

The genes are TRBV4-2 and TRBJ2-7; D not resolved. V was clipped by 1 base and J by 0 bases, with 10 bases between them. The CDR3 runs 15 residues. In germline, CDR1 is LGHNA, CDR2 YNFKEQ. This chain's CDR3 is CASSQVKGSSYEQYF. In DNA form, the CDR3 reads TGTGCCAGCAGCCAAGTTAAGGGCAGCTCCTACGAGCAGTACTTC.

The chain employs TRBV6-2 or TRBV6-3 and TRBJ2-1, with TRBD2 identical over 9 bases. The CDR3 loop spans 16 amino acids. V gave up 2 bases and J gave up 6 bases; unmatched junction bases: 8. Per the germline V gene, CDR1 is MNHEY and CDR2 is SVGEGT. The CDR3: CASSYPRLAEGNEQFF. The CDR3 DNA follows: TGTGCCAGCAGTTACCCGAGACTAGCGGAGGGCAATGAGCAGTTCTTC.

The J gene is TRBJ2-3, the V gene TRBV20-1; 11 nucleotides agree with TRBD2. The germline CDR1 and CDR2 sequences are DFQATT and SNEGSKA (reference sequence). The CDR3 has 17 amino acids. Germline trimming cut 6 bases from V and 2 bases from J; bases unmatched to any gene: 13. CDR3 sequence (DNA): TGCAGTGCCAATCAATTTCGGACTAGCGGGTTCACAGATACGCAGTATTTT. It is translated as CSANQFRTSGFTDTQYF.

The chain couples TRBV2 to TRBJ2-3; D not certain. With 7 bases removed from V and 4 bases from J, the gap between germline ends came to 6 bases. The CDR3 is made up of 11 amino acids. Germline lookup yields CDR1 SNHLY and CDR2 FYNNEI. CDR3 DNA sequence: TGTGCCAGCACATACGCAGATACGCAGTATTTT. Translated, it gives CASTYADTQYF.

Worth noting for this clonotype: Mismatch with germline at one junction end may stem from a read error. This rearrangement joins TRBV6-6 to TRBJ2-1; D not certain. The length of the CDR3 is 16 residues. Germline V gene sequence: CDR1 MNHNY, CDR2 SVGAGI (reference sequence). In nucleotides, the CDR3 is TGTGCCAGCAGTCCACTTTACACGAGCTCCTGCAATGAGCAGTTCTTC. It encodes CASSPLYTSSCNEQFF.

The chain combines TRBV6-2 or TRBV6-3 with TRBJ1-5; TRBD1 aligns across 11 bases. V was clipped by 2 bases and J by 9 bases; unmatched bases: 6. Germline lookup yields CDR1 MNHEY and CDR2 SVGEGT. This CDR3 region has 15 residues. The CDR3 DNA reads TGTGCCAGCAGTTACGGGGGACAGGGGGGTCTGCCCCAGCATTTT. Translating it yields CASSYGGQGGLPQHF.

The table lists this clonotype with many counts. V and J are TRBV19 and TRBJ1-3, with 8 bases lining up with TRBD1. V lost 10 bases, J lost 0 bases, and 2 bases stayed unmatched. The V gene's germline CDR1 is LNHDA and CDR2 SQIVND (reference sequence). The CDR3 is made up of 13 amino acids. CDR3 in DNA: TGTGCCACAGGGGGCATCTCTGGAAACACCATATATTTT. Amino acid sequence: CATGGISGNTIYF.

This chain uses TRBV6-6 with TRBJ2-2, with 7 bases fitting TRBD2. The CDR3 is made up of 13 amino acids. V trimming: 6 bases; J trimming: 3 bases; junction bases outside the gene matches: 1. Germline CDR1 MNHNY, CDR2 SVGAGI (reference sequence). CDR3 in DNA: TGTGCCAGCAGAGGGAGGGACACCGGGGAGCTGTTTTTT. This sequence encodes CASRGRDTGELFF.

V is TRBV28 and J is TRBJ1-6; unclear D gene. Germline V lookup: CDR1 MDHEN, CDR2 SYDVKM. The CDR3 is made up of 14 amino acids. Deletions cut 5 bases from V and 5 bases from J, with 10 bases between. CDR3 residues: CASSLTDNNSPLHF. For the CDR3, the DNA is TGTGCCAGCAGTCTTACAGACAATAATTCACCCCTCCACTTT.

This clonotype was recorded a few times. The chain couples TRBV4-1 to TRBJ2-7; weak D call: TRBD2 (6 bases). Looked up from germline, CDR1 is MGHRA and CDR2 is YSYEKL. This CDR3 spans 15 amino acids. V lost 0 bases and J lost 1, with 10 bases in between. CDR3 coding DNA: TGCGCCAGCAGCCAAGAGGTAGCGGATTCCTACGAGCAGTACTTC. Translated, it gives CASSQEVADSYEQYF.

The chain combines TRBV28 with TRBJ2-3, with D hard to call. Trimming removed 7 bases at V and 5 bases at J, with 19 bases between. This CDR3 contains 15 residues. CDR1 is MDHEN, CDR2 SYDVKM, per germline. CDR3 nucleotides: TGTGCCAGCAATCCGGACGAGGACCAAATAGATACGCAGTATTTT. Its translation: CASNPDEDQIDTQYF.

This clonotype was observed at least ten times. This chain uses TRBV4-2 with TRBJ2-1; possibly TRBD1 or TRBD2 for D (5 bases each). The V end was cut by 0 bases, the J end by 12 bases, with 15 bases between. There are 14 residues in the CDR3. Germline values: CDR1 LGHNA, CDR2 YNFKEQ. CDR3 residues: CASSQEGTAPGQFF. CDR3 coding DNA: TGTGCCAGCAGCCAAGAGGGGACCGCCCCCGGGCAGTTCTTC.

This clonotype was observed a single time. This rearrangement joins TRBV27 to TRBJ1-5, with D perhaps matching TRBD1 (5 bases). Germline V gene sequence: CDR1 MNHEY, CDR2 SMNVEV (reference sequence). V was pared by 0 bases and J by 5 bases, with 14 bases between. The CDR3 is 16 residues long. The CDR3 sequence: CASSLSRQIFDQPQHF. The CDR3 DNA reads as TGTGCCAGCAGTTTATCCAGACAGATCTTCGATCAGCCCCAGCATTTT.

This clonotype has a count of ten or more. The genes are TRBV7-3 and TRBJ1-5; D remains ambiguous. The CDR3 consists of 13 residues. Germline V gives CDR1 SGHTA, CDR2 FQGTGA. V dropped 3 bases and J dropped 4 bases, with 7 bases sitting between them. The DNA of the CDR3 is TGTGCCAGCAGCTTCGGCCAGAATCAGCCCCAGCATTTT. Translated: CASSFGQNQPQHF.

As concerns this clonotype: A much larger clone differs by one base, so this may be a read error. CDR3 coding DNA: TGTGCCAGCTGCCAAGTCGTAATGGGGAACACTGAAGCTTTCTTT. It is translated as CASCQVVMGNTEAFF. The rearrangement links TRBV3-1 to TRBJ1-1; D remains unclear. Per the germline V gene, CDR1 is LGHDT and CDR2 is YNNKEL (reference sequence). The CDR3 length is 15 residues.

J is TRBJ1-2 and V is TRBV7-2; 8 positions match TRBD1. Germline V gives CDR1 SGHTA, CDR2 FQGNSA. This CDR3 is 14 amino acids long. With 4 bases clipped from V and 8 bases from J, the junction kept 9 bases outside the gene matches. This CDR3 reads CASSSGQGLKGYTF. The CDR3, as DNA: TGTGCCAGCAGCTCAGGACAGGGATTGAAAGGCTACACCTTC.

This chain joins TRBV7-6 and TRBJ1-1, with D possibly being TRBD1 (5 bases). V was trimmed by 3 bases and J by 2 bases, leaving 10 bases between them. CDR1 and CDR2 from the germline V gene are SGHVS and FNYEAQ. The CDR3 consists of 14 residues. The DNA of the CDR3 is TGTGCCAGCAGCTTGGGGGAAGAAAACACTGAAGCTTTCTTT. It is translated as CASSLGEENTEAFF.

Many counts were recorded for this clonotype. The rearrangement joins TRBV2 to TRBJ1-4; D ambiguous. Trimming removed 6 bases from V and 10 bases from J, with 15 bases in between. The germline CDR1 and CDR2 sequences are SNHLY and FYNNEI. This CDR3 is 13 amino acids long. The CDR3 DNA is TGTGCCAGCAGGGGGTGGACGGACGGAAAACTGTTTTTT. Its protein product is CASRGWTDGKLFF.

Notes on this clonotype: A much bigger clone sits one base away, suggesting this may be a read error. This chain connects TRBV7-2 to TRBJ2-6; no clear D. The germline V and J ends were trimmed by 2 bases and 0 bases, with 8 bases remaining between them. The CDR3 consists of 16 residues. Germline V gene data show CDR1 as SGHTA and CDR2 as FQGNSA. CDR3 sequence: CASSLSPVSGANVLTF. Here the CDR3 DNA reads TGTGCCAGCAGCTTATCGCCGGTCTCTGGGGCCAACGTCCTGACTTTC.

This clonotype has just one count. The V call is TRBV6-1, the J call TRBJ2-7; D is uncertain. The CDR3 is made up of 12 amino acids. Germline V lookup: CDR1 MNHNS, CDR2 SASEGT. V lost 7 bases and J lost 4, with 11 bases in between. The CDR3 spells CASNGPHYEQYF. The CDR3 nucleotides read TGTGCCAGCAATGGCCCCCATTACGAGCAGTACTTC.